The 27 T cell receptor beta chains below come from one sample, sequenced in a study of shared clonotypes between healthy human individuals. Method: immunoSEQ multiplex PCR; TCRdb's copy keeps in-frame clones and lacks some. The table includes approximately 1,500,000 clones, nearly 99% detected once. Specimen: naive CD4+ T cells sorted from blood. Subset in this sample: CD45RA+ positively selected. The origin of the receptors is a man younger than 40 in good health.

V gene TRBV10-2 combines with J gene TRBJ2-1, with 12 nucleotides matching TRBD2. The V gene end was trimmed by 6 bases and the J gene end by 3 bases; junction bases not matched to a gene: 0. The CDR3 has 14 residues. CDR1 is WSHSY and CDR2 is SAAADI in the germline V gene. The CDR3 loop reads CASRLAGGYNEQFF. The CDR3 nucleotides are TGCGCCAGCAGACTAGCGGGAGGCTACAATGAGCAGTTCTTC.

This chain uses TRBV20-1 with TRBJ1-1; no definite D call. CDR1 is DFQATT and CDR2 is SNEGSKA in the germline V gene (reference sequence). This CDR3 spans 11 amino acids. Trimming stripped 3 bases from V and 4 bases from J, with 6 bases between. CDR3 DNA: TGCAGTGCTAGGATGTTCACTGAAGCTTTCTTT. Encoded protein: CSARMFTEAFF.

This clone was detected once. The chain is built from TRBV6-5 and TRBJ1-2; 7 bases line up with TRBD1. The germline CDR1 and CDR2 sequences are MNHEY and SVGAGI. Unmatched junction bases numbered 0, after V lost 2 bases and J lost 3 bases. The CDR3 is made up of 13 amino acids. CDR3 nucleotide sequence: TGTGCCAGCAGTTACGGGACAGACTATGGCTACACCTTC. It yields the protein CASSYGTDYGYTF.

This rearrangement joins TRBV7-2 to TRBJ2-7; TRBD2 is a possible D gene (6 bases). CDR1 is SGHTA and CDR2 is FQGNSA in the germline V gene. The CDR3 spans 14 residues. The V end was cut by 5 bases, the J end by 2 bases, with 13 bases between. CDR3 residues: CASSVLREPYEQYF. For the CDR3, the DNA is TGTGCCAGCAGCGTACTCCGGGAGCCCTACGAGCAGTACTTC.

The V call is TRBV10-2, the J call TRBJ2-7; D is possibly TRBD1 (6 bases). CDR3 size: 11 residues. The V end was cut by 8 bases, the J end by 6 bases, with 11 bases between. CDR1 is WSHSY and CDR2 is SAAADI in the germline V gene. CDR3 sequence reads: CASSPGVEQYF. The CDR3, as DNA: TGCGCCAGCTCCCCAGGGGTCGAGCAGTACTTC.

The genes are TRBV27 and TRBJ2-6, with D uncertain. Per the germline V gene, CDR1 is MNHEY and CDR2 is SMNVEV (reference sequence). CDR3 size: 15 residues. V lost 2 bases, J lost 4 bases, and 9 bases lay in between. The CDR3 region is CASSLIPAGANVLTF. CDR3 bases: TGTGCCAGCAGTTTAATACCGGCCGGGGCCAACGTCCTGACTTTC.

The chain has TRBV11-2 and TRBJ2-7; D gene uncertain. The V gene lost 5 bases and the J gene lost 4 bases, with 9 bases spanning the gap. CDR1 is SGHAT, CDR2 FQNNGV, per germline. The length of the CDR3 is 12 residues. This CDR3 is CASSLTEYEQYF. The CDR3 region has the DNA TGTGCCAGCAGCCTAACAGAATACGAGCAGTACTTC.

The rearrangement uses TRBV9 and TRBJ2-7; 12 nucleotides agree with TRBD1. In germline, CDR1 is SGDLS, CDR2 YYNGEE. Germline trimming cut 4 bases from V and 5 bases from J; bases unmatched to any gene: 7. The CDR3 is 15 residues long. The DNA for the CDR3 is TGTGCCAGCAGCCCTCTGGGGACAGGGGGCAACGAGCAGTACTTC. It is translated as CASSPLGTGGNEQYF.

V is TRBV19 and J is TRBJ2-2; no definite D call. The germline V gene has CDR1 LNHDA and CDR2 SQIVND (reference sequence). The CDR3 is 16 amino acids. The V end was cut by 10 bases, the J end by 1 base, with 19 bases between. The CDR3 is CATSDNIRRNTGELFF. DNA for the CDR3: TGTGCCACCTCAGACAATATAAGGAGGAACACCGGGGAGCTGTTTTTT.

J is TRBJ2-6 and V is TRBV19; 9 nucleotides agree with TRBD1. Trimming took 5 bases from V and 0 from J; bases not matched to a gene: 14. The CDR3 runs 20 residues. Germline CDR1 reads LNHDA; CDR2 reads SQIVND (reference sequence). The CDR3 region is CASSHEPPGTGSSGANVLTF. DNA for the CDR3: TGTGCCAGTAGTCACGAACCTCCCGGGACAGGGAGCTCTGGGGCCAACGTCCTGACTTTC.

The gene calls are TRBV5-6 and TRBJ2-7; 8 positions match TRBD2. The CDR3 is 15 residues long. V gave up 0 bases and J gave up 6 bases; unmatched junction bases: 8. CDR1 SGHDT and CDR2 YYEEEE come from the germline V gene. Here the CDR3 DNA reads TGTGCCAGCAGCTTGGACGGGACTAGAACGCGCGAGCAGTACTTC. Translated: CASSLDGTRTREQYF.

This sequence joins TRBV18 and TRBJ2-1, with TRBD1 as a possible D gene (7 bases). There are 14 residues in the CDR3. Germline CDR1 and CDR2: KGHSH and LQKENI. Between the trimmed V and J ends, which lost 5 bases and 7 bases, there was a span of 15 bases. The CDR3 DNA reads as TGTGCCAGCTCAACCCGGGCAGGGGGGAATGAGCAGTTCTTC. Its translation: CASSTRAGGNEQFF. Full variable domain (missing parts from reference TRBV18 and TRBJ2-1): NAGVMQNPRHLVRRRGQEARLRCSPMKGHSHVYWYRQLPEEGLKFMVYLQKENIIDESGMPKERFSAEFPKEGPSILRIQQVVRGDSAAYFCASSTRAGGNEQFFGPGTRLTVL.

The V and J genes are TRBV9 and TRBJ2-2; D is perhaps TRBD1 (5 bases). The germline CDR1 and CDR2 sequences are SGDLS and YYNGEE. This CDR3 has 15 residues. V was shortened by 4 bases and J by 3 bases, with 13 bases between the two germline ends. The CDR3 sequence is CASSPQGSHTGELFF. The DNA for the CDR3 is TGTGCCAGCAGCCCCCAGGGCAGCCACACCGGGGAGCTGTTTTTT.

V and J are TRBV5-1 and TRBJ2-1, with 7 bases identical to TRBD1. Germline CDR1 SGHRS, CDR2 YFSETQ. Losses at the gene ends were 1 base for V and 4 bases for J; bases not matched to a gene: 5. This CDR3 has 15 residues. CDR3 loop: CASSLLGTAYNEQFF. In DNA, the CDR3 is TGCGCCAGCAGCTTGCTAGGGACAGCATACAATGAGCAGTTCTTC.

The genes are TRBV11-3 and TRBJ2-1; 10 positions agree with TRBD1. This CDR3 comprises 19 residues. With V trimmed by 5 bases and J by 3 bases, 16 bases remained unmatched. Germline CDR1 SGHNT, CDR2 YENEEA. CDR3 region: CASSTQPGQGSGSYNEQFF. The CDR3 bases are TGTGCCAGCAGCACACAGCCGGGACAGGGGTCCGGCAGCTACAATGAGCAGTTCTTC.

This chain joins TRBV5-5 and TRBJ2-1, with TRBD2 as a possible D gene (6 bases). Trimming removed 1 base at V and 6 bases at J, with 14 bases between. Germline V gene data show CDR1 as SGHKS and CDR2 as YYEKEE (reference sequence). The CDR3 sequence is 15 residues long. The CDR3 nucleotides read TGTGCCAGCAGCTTGAGGGAGGCCGGGGCCAATGAGCAGTTCTTC. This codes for CASSLREAGANEQFF.

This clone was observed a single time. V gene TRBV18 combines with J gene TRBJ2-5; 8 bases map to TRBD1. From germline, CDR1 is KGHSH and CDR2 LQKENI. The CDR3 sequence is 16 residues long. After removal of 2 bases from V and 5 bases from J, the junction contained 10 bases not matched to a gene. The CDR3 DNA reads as TGTGCCAGCTCACCATCCGGACAGGGATTCTTGGAGACCCAGTACTTC. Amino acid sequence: CASSPSGQGFLETQYF.

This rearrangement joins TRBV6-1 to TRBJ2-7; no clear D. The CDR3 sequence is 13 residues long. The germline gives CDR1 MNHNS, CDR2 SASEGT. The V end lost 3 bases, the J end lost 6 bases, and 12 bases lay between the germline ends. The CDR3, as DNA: TGTGCCAGCAGTGACGGAGCGCTGGGCGAGCAGTACTTC. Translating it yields CASSDGALGEQYF.

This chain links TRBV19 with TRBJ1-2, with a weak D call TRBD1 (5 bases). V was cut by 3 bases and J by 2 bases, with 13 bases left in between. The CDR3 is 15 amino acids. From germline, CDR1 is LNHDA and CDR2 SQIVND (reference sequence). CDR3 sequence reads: CASSIRPAGNYGYTF. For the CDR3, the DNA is TGTGCCAGTAGTATTAGGCCGGCAGGGAACTATGGCTACACCTTC.

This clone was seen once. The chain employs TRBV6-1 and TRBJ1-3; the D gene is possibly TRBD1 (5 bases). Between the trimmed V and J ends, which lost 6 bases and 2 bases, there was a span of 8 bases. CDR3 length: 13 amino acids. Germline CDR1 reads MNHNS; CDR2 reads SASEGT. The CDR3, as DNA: TGTGCCAGCAGGCGACAGACTGGAAACACCATATATTTT. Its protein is CASRRQTGNTIYF.

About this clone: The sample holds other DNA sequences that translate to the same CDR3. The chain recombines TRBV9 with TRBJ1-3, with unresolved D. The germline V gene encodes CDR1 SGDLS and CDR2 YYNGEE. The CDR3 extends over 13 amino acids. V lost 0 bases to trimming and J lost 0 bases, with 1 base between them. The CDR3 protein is CASSVGSGNTIYF. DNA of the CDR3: TGTGCCAGCAGCGTAGGCTCTGGAAACACCATATATTTT.

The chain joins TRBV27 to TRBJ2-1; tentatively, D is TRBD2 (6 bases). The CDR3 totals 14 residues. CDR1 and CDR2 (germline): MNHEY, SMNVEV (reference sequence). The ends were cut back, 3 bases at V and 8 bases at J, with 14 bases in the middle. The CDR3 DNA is TGTGCCAGCAGTTTCTTGCTAGGCGGGGATGAGCAGTTCTTC. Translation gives CASSFLLGGDEQFF.

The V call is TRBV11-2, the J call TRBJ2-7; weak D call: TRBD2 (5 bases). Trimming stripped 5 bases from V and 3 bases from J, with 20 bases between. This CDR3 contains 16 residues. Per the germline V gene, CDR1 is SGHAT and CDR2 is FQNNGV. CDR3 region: CASSPKSGFPRYEQYF. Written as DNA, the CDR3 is TGTGCCAGCAGCCCCAAATCGGGGTTTCCTCGCTACGAGCAGTACTTC.

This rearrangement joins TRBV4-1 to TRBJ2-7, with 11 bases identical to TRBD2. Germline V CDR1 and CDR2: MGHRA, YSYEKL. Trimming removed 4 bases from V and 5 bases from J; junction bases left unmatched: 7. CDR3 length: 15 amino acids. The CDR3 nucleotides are TGCGCCAGCAGCCTTAGCCTAGCGGGAGGCCACGAGCAGTACTTC. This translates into CASSLSLAGGHEQYF.

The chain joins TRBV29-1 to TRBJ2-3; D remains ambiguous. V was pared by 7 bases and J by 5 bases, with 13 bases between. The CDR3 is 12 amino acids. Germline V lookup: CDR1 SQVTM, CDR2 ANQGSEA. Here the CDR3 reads CSARWYGDTQYF. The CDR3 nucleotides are TGCAGCGCCCGCTGGTATGGAGATACGCAGTATTTT.

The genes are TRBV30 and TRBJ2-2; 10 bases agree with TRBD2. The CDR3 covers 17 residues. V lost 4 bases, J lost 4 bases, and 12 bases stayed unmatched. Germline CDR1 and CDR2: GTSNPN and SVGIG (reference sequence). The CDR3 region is CAWTPAPLAGITGELFF. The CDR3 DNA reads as TGTGCCTGGACCCCGGCCCCACTAGCGGGAATCACCGGGGAGCTGTTTTTT.

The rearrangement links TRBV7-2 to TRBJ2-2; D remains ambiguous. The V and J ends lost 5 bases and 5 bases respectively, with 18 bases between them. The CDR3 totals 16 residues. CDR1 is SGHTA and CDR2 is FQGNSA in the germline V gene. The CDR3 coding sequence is TGTGCCAGCAGCAAAAGACGCTGGGTAGAGACCGGGGAGCTGTTTTTT. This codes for CASSKRRWVETGELFF.